The 21 T cell receptor beta chains given below trace back to one sample, sequenced in a study of CD8+ T cells in alopecia areata. It was cDNA, reverse transcribed from extracted RNA, that served as the sequencing template. Clones were sequenced by immunoSEQ multiplex PCR, and TCRdb holds only the in-frame ones, with some missing. The data contain 90,000 to 100,000 clones, around 38% of them singletons. Sequencing input: CD4+ T cells sorted from blood. The receptors were sampled from a human donor with alopecia areata.

This clone was detected only once. This chain links TRBV18 with TRBJ2-6, with D perhaps TRBD1 (5 bases). Trimming shortened V by 0 bases and J by 1 base, and 10 bases separated the two germline ends. Germline CDR1 KGHSH, CDR2 LQKENI. CDR3 size: 17 residues. CDR3 protein: CASSPPTRASGANVLTF. The CDR3 DNA is TGTGCCAGCTCACCACCGACCAGGGCTTCTGGGGCCAACGTCCTGACTTTC.

This clone was observed a few times. The chain recombines TRBV11-2 with TRBJ2-1; 9 positions agree with TRBD2. Germline V gene data show CDR1 as SGHAT and CDR2 as FQNNGV. The trim removed 1 base at V and 8 bases at J, leaving 3 bases unmatched. This CDR3 contains 14 residues. The DNA of the CDR3 is TGTGCCAGCAGCTTAGTAGCGGGAGTGGATGAGCAGTTCTTC. The encoded protein is CASSLVAGVDEQFF.

This chain uses TRBV29-1 with TRBJ1-1, with D unclear. The CDR3 spans 13 residues. V gave up 1 base and J gave up 2 bases, with 8 bases separating them. The germline CDR1 and CDR2 sequences are SQVTM and ANQGSEA. The CDR3 DNA follows: TGCAGCGTTGAAGTTGGAGGTAACACTGAAGCTTTCTTT. This gives the protein CSVEVGGNTEAFF.

This clone was recorded a few times. The chain links TRBV11-2 to TRBJ1-5; D is unclear. This CDR3 is 15 amino acids long. Germline loops: CDR1 SGHAT, CDR2 FQNNGV. V lost 2 bases to trimming and J lost 0 bases, with 8 bases between them. CDR3 sequence reads: CASSLTGASNQPQHF. The CDR3 DNA follows: TGTGCCAGCAGCTTAACGGGTGCTAGCAATCAGCCCCAGCATTTT.

The chain employs TRBV6-1 and TRBJ2-7; D may correspond to TRBD1 or TRBD2 (5 bases each). The CDR3 is made up of 14 amino acids. Trimming pared 4 bases from V and 2 bases from J, leaving 12 bases between. Germline-derived CDR1 and CDR2 are MNHNS and SASEGT. The CDR3 sequence is CASSAPGTPYEQYF. The CDR3 DNA reads as TGTGCCAGCAGTGCACCCGGGACCCCCTACGAGCAGTACTTC.

This clone was seen a handful of times. V and J are TRBV7-9 and TRBJ2-5, with D hard to call. V was trimmed by 2 bases and J by 1 base, leaving 8 bases between them. The CDR3 extends over 14 amino acids. Germline CDR1 reads SEHNR; CDR2 reads FQNEAQ (reference sequence). The CDR3 nucleotides are TGTGCCAGCAGCTTAAGGGAAATCCAAGAGACCCAGTACTTC. Protein sequence: CASSLREIQETQYF.

This chain links TRBV30 with TRBJ1-5; D possibly corresponds to TRBD1 (6 bases). The CDR3 is 13 amino acids. Trimming took off 2 bases at V and 6 bases at J, with 11 bases between the two ends. Germline CDR1 GTSNPN, CDR2 SVGIG (reference sequence). The DNA for the CDR3 is TGTGCCTGGAGTCTGGGGGGCGGTCAGCCCCAGCATTTT. The encoded protein is CAWSLGGGQPQHF.

This chain joins TRBV2 and TRBJ2-3, with 8 bases that match TRBD2. The CDR3 covers 13 residues. V gave up 10 bases and J gave up 0 bases; unmatched junction bases: 3. The germline gives CDR1 SNHLY, CDR2 FYNNEI. CDR3 loop: CATGTRSTDTQYF. In DNA, the CDR3 is TGTGCCACAGGGACTAGGAGCACAGATACGCAGTATTTT.

The chain combines TRBV28 with TRBJ2-1; 14 nucleotides line up with TRBD2. This CDR3 region has 17 residues. Germline V gene sequence: CDR1 MDHEN, CDR2 SYDVKM. J gave up 3 bases and V 0 bases, and 1 base lay outside the gene matches. This CDR3 reads CASSLWGTSGSYNEQFF. CDR3 nucleotides: TGTGCCAGCAGTTTATGGGGGACTAGCGGGAGCTACAATGAGCAGTTCTTC.

This chain joins TRBV5-1 and TRBJ2-3, with D tentatively TRBD1 or TRBD2 (6 bases each). This CDR3 spans 15 amino acids. V shed 0 bases and J shed 4 bases, with 12 bases lying between them. CDR1 is SGHRS, CDR2 YFSETQ, per germline. CDR3 region: CASSLAGAQADTQYF. CDR3 DNA sequence: TGCGCCAGCAGCTTGGCGGGGGCTCAGGCAGATACGCAGTATTTT.

V gene TRBV30 combines with J gene TRBJ2-1; possible D gene TRBD1, 6 bases. Trimming took 5 bases from V and 7 from J, leaving 15 bases between them. The CDR3 contains 13 residues. Germline CDR1 reads GTSNPN; CDR2 reads SVGIG (reference sequence). CDR3 amino acids: CAWGLRGGNEQFF. CDR3 bases: TGTGCCTGGGGCCTAAGAGGGGGAAATGAGCAGTTCTTC.

The V and J genes are TRBV2 and TRBJ2-2; D remains ambiguous. This CDR3 comprises 13 residues. The V gene's germline CDR1 is SNHLY and CDR2 FYNNEI. V was shortened by 6 bases and J by 7 bases, with 12 bases between the two germline ends. The CDR3 spells CASRESGVGELFF. CDR3 DNA: TGTGCCAGCAGGGAAAGTGGCGTCGGGGAGCTGTTTTTT.

This clone showed up just a few times. The rearrangement joins TRBV28 to TRBJ2-1; D is undetermined. V shed 6 bases and J shed 5 bases, with 17 bases lying between them. Germline assignment: CDR1 MDHEN and CDR2 SYDVKM. The CDR3 is 15 residues long. In nucleotides, the CDR3 is TGTGCCAGCAGGGGTTCCCAGAGTGGGGACAATGAGCAGTTCTTC. It yields the protein CASRGSQSGDNEQFF.

The chain recombines TRBV4-1 with TRBJ2-7; 10 bases fit TRBD2. The trim removed 1 base at V and 4 bases at J, leaving 7 bases unmatched. CDR3 length equals 16 residues. In germline, CDR1 is MGHRA, CDR2 YSYEKL. The CDR3 DNA is TGCGCCAGCAGCCAAGCCGCTAGCGGGAGTTTTTACGAGCAGTACTTC. Translation gives CASSQAASGSFYEQYF.

The V gene is TRBV28, the J gene TRBJ2-1; TRBD2 aligns across 14 bases. Germline V CDR1 and CDR2: MDHEN, SYDVKM. The junction had 13 bases not matched to a gene; V was cut back by 2 bases and J by 4 bases. The CDR3 loop spans 20 amino acids. The CDR3 nucleotides read TGTGCCAGCAGTTTAACGGGACTAGCGGGAGTCTGGTCGGTGTACAATGAGCAGTTCTTC. Protein product: CASSLTGLAGVWSVYNEQFF.

V and J are TRBV9 and TRBJ2-7, with D uncertain. The CDR3 has 15 residues. Trimming shortened V by 0 bases and J by 0 bases, and 10 bases separated the two germline ends. CDR1 SGDLS and CDR2 YYNGEE come from the germline V gene. DNA for the CDR3: TGTGCCAGCAGCGTAGGTCACGACATCTCCTACGAGCAGTACTTC. Residues: CASSVGHDISYEQYF.

This chain links TRBV7-2 with TRBJ1-2, with D hard to call. The CDR3 runs to 15 residues. Trimming removed 5 bases at V and 8 bases at J, with 21 bases between. CDR1 and CDR2 from the germline V gene are SGHTA and FQGNSA. The CDR3 DNA follows: TGTGCCAGCAGCCCTTCAGCTGGCGCCCTTTACGGCTACACCTTC. This translates into CASSPSAGALYGYTF. The complete variable domain, with remaining parts taken from reference TRBV7-2 and TRBJ1-2, reads GAGVSQSPSNKVTEKGKDVELRCDPISGHTALYWYRQSLGQGLEFLIYFQGNSAPDKSGLPSDRFSAERTGGSVSTLTIQRTQQEDSAVYLCASSPSAGALYGYTFGSGTRLTVV.

The chain joins TRBV5-1 to TRBJ2-5; D uncertain. The CDR3 totals 14 residues. From germline, CDR1 is SGHRS and CDR2 YFSETQ. V lost 0 bases and J 0 bases, leaving 6 bases between the germline ends. CDR3: CASSLERNQETQYF. The CDR3 DNA is TGCGCCAGCAGCTTGGAACGGAACCAAGAGACCCAGTACTTC.

This chain links TRBV5-1 with TRBJ2-5; D gene uncertain. CDR3 length equals 14 residues. Trimming stripped 1 base from V and 1 base from J, with 8 bases between. Per the germline V gene, CDR1 is SGHRS and CDR2 is YFSETQ. The CDR3 region has the DNA TGCGCCAGCAGCTTGCTCAAGAGCCAAGAGACCCAGTACTTC. This gives the protein CASSLLKSQETQYF.

The V call is TRBV5-1, the J call TRBJ2-2; 10 nucleotides align to TRBD1. The junction had 10 bases not matched to a gene; V was cut back by 4 bases and J by 7 bases. From germline, CDR1 is SGHRS and CDR2 YFSETQ. The CDR3 totals 16 residues. CDR3 DNA: TGCGCCAGCAGCACTTACGGACAGGGGGTAATCGGGGAGCTGTTTTTT. This encodes CASSTYGQGVIGELFF.

This clone was counted between two and nine times. This chain uses TRBV30 with TRBJ2-7, with unresolved D. This CDR3 is built from 13 residues. Per germline, CDR1 GTSNPN and CDR2 SVGIG (reference sequence). V lost 2 bases and J 6 bases, leaving 14 bases between the germline ends. The CDR3 bases are TGTGCCTGGAGTCGGCGGATAACGGGCGAGCAGTACTTC. Amino acid sequence: CAWSRRITGEQYF. The full variable domain, completed using reference TRBV30 and TRBJ2-7, is SQTIHQWPATLVQPVGSPLSLECTVEGTSNPNLYWYRQAAGRGLQLLFYSVGIGQISSEVPQNLSASRPQDRQFILSSKKLLLSDSGFYLCAWSRRITGEQYFGPGTRLTVT.